This T cell receptor (beta chain) was obtained from a study of blood T cell repertoires in COVID-19. Study-wide background: Samples representing acute and convalescent COVID-19 were sourced from the United States, Italy and Spain. The cDNA or gDNA used as material had been derived from T cells, B-cell-depleted T cells, or PBMCs.

Authors' data handling: Estimated nucleated cell counts came from reference gene primer amplification. Method: immunoSEQ multiplex PCR; TCRdb's copy keeps in-frame clones and lacks some. For V, J and clone size, that table is used; D and trimming come from the DNA. The table records tens of thousands of clones, 88% of them present only once. V gave up 1 base and J gave up 3 bases; unmatched junction bases: 3. This CDR3 comprises 17 residues. Germline V CDR1 and CDR2: LGHDT, YNNKEL (reference sequence). The receptor comes from a woman aged 45-60 years with active or convalescent COVID-19. The genes are TRBV3-1 (or the pseudogene TRBV3-2) and TRBJ2-7; 16 bases align to TRBD2. The sample comprised peripheral blood. The CDR3: CASSQAGTSGRGYEQYF. CDR3 coding DNA: TGTGCCAGCAGCCAAGCCGGGACTAGCGGGAGGGGCTACGAGCAGTACTTC.